The clone carrying this T cell receptor beta chain was seen a few times. Its specificity is not known. CD4+ T cells that had been cultured provided DNA sequenced with the Oncomine TCR Beta short-read assay. TCRdb independently ran MiXCR on the PCR reads; one entry per CDR3 protein. Among thousands of distinct CDR3 sequences listed, about 41% were seen once. Treatment denoted: approximately 11-day PBMC culture with coronavirus spike peptide pools or control peptides (ViraFEST assay). According to the study, CD4+ T cells from the unexposed donor were gathered ahead of the COVID-19 pandemic (2011-2018). The V end was cut by 10 bases, the J end by 1 base, with 16 bases between. This CDR3 is 15 amino acids long. Per germline, CDR1 MNHNS and CDR2 SASEGT. The sample comes from a study of vaccination and CD4 T cells after COVID-19. At the level of the study: Investigators stimulated cells with overlapping spike peptides drawn from SARS-CoV-2, HCoV-NL63, HCoV-OC43 and HCoV-229E. As control conditions, cultures were given either a CEFX pool serving as positive control, an HIV-1 Nef pool, or no peptide at all.

Material for sequencing was CD4+ T cells from blood, cultured in vitro. The receptor's source is a human donor in good health. The V call is TRBV6-1, the J call TRBJ2-2, with D tentatively TRBD1 (6 bases). In DNA, the CDR3 is TGTGCCACCACGAGAACGACAGGGAACACCGGGGAGCTGTTTTTT. It translates to CATTRTTGNTGELFF.